The source of this T cell receptor (beta chain) is a study of cytomegalovirus exposure and HLA in healthy donors. Researchers ran the PCR with 60 Vbeta and 13 Jbeta primers. Profiling relied on immunoSEQ multiplex PCR, and the TCRdb table lists in-frame clones only, not all of them. The profile covers approximately 110,000 clones, with 70% to 75% appearing a single time and around 3.9% taken by the ten largest. A note on this clone: Its antigen is as yet unknown.

Though probably carrying unrecorded immune exposures, donors were nominally healthy at sampling. Per germline, CDR1 LGHNT and CDR2 FRNRAP. This CDR3 contains 13 residues. The trim removed 6 bases at V and 9 bases at J, leaving 8 bases unmatched. Study observations and caveats: Follow-up analysis seemed to connect common viral pathogens with several of the most significant clusters identified. Association of a missense DCLRE1C variant with TCR beta V- and J-gene trimming was reported in a later analysis. Indistinguishable V segments such as TRBV6-2 and TRBV6-3 were excluded.

The chain joins TRBV12-5 to TRBJ1-5, with TRBD1 identical over 7 bases. The receptor was derived from a woman aged 40 to 50 in good health and CMV-seronegative. Material: PBMCs. CDR3 in DNA: TGTGCTAGTGGCCGGGACAGCGTTCTGCCCCAGCATTTT. Translating gives CASGRDSVLPQHF.